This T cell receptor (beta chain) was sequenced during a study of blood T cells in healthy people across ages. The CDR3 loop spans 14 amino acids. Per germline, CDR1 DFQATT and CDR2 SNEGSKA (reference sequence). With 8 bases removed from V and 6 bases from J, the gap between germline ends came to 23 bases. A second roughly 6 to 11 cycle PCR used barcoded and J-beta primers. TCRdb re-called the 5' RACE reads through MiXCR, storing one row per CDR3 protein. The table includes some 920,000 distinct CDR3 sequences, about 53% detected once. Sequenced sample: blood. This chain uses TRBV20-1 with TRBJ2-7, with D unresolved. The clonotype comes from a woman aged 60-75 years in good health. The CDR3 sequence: CSLPGLVPTAEQYF. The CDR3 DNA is TGCAGTCTACCCGGCCTTGTGCCTACCGCCGAGCAGTACTTC.